This TCR beta chain was obtained from a study of T-cell reconstitution after alpha-beta-depleted transplantation in children. Unique molecular identifiers were used to barcode this TCRbeta library. TCRdb passed the PCR reads through MiXCR, listing each CDR3 protein once. This repertoire shows a few hundred thousand distinct CDR3 sequences, about 14% found once; its top ten account for about 4%. In germline, CDR1 is SGDLS, CDR2 YYNGEE. This CDR3 is 16 amino acids long. In the case of this clonotype: One end of the junction varies from germline; a read error may be responsible.

Sequenced material: PBMCs, taken from the stem cell graft. The receptor was isolated from a human donor who donated a stem cell graft to a child with Fanconi anemia. J is TRBJ1-4 and V is TRBV9; perhaps TRBD1 as D (5 bases). The CDR3 is CASSPRQTPTNQKLFF. The CDR3 coding sequence is TGTGCCAGCAGCCCGAGACAGACCCCAACTAATCAAAAACTGTTTTTT.